This TCR beta chain was captured in a study of response to subunit inactivated influenza vaccine. There are 12 residues in the CDR3. Germline CDR1 is DFQATT and CDR2 is SNEGSKA (reference sequence). The V and J ends lost 3 bases and 11 bases respectively, with 14 bases between them. TCRdb processed the RT-PCR reads anew with MiXCR; each CDR3 protein has one entry. The table records about 540,000 distinct CDR3 sequences, roughly 25% of them present only once. This sample also appeared in a second study, on T cells expressing NK-cell markers. That work contributes: Template switching by 5'RACE with UMIs generated the TCR beta cDNA.

The chain recombines TRBV20-1 with TRBJ1-5; D not resolved. The starting material was CD4+ T cells sorted from PBMCs, obtained about 13 days after vaccination. The sequence derives from a man aged 50 to 59 who received an inactivated influenza vaccine. The CDR3: CSARATLSAQHF. DNA for the CDR3: TGCAGTGCTAGGGCCACACTATCAGCCCAGCATTTT.